This T cell receptor beta chain stems from a study of T cell repertoires in cytomegalovirus infection. In the study overall: CMV epitopes that were recently identified and HLA-C-restricted were used alongside well-studied HLA-B-restricted ones. Overall study findings and caveats: Cumulative frequency (of public TCR beta family members) identified carriers of CMV plus the relevant HLA.

For this clonotype: Its antigen is unknown.

The CDR3 sequence is 11 residues long. The germline V gene has CDR1 SGHAT and CDR2 FQNNGV. V was cut by 7 bases and J by 6 bases, with 6 bases left in between. MiXCR, run by TCRdb on the reads, gives a single entry per CDR3 protein. The sample records roughly 350,000 distinct CDR3 sequences, approximately 35% being singletons. The origin of this receptor is a human donor in good health (CMV status not recorded). Some clones in this sample may be carry-over from other donors' samples. The sample was cultured PBMCs, taken from culture after CMV antigen stimulation. This rearrangement joins TRBV11-2 to TRBJ2-2; D call uncertain. The DNA of the CDR3 is TGTGCCAGCACGAGGCCCGGGGAGCTGTTTTTT. Residues: CASTRPGELFF.